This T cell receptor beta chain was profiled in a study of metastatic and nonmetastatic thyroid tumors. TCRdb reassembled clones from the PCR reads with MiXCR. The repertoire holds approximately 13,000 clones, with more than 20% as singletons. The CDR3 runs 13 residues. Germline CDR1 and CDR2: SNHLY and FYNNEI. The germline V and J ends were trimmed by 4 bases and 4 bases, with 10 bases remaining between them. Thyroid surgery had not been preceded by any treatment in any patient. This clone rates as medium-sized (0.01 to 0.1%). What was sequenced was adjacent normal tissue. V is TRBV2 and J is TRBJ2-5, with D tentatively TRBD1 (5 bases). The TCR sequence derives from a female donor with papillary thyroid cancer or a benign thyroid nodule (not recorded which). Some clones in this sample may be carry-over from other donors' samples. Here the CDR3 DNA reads TGTGCCAGCAGTGTCAGGGAAGTAGAGACCCAGTACTTC. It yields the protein CASSVREVETQYF.